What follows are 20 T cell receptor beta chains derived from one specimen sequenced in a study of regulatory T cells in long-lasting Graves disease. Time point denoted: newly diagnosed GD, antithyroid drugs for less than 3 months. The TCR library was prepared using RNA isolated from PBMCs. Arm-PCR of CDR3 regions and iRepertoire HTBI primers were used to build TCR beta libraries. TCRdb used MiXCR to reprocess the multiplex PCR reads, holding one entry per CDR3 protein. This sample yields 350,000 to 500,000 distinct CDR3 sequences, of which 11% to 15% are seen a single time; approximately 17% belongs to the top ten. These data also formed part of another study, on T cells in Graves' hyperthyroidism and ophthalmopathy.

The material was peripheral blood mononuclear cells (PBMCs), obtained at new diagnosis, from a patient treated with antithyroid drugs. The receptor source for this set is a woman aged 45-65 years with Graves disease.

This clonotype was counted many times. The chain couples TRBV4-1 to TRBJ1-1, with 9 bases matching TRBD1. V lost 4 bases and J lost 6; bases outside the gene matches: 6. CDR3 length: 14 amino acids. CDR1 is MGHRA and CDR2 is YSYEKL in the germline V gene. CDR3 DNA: TGCGCCAGCAGCCGTGGACAGGGGCTGGCTGAAGCTTTCTTT. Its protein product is CASSRGQGLAEAFF.

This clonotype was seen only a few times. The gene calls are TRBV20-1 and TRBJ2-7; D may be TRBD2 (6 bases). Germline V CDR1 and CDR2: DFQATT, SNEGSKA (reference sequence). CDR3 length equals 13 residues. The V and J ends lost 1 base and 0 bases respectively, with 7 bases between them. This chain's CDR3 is CSARGRGSYEQYF. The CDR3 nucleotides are TGCAGTGCTAGAGGGCGGGGCTCCTACGAGCAGTACTTC.

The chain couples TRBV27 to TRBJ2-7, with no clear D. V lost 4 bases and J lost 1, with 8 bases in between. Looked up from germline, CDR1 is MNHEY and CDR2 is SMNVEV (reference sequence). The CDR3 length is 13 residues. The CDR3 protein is CASSSGLSYEQYF. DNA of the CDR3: TGTGCCAGCAGTTCGGGCCTTTCCTACGAGCAGTACTTC.

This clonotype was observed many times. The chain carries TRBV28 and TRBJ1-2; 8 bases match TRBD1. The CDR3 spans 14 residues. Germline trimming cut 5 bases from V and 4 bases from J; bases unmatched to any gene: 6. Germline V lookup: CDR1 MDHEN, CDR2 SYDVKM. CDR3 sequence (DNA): TGTGCCAGCAGTATAAGGACAGGGAGCTATGGCTACACCTTC. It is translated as CASSIRTGSYGYTF.

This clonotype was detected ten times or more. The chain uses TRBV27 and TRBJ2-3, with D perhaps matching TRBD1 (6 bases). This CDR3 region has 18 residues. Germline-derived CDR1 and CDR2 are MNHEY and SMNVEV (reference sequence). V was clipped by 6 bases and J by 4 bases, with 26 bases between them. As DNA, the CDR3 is TGTGCCAGCAGCCCCTTCGCAGGGACAAATTTCGTTTCAGATACGCAGTATTTT. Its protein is CASSPFAGTNFVSDTQYF.

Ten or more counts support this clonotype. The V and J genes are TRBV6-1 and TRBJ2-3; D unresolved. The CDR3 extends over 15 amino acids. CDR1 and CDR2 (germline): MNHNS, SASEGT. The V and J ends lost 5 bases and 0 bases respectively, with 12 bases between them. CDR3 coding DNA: TGTGCCAGCAGTACAGCATCCCCTAGCACAGATACGCAGTATTTT. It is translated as CASSTASPSTDTQYF.

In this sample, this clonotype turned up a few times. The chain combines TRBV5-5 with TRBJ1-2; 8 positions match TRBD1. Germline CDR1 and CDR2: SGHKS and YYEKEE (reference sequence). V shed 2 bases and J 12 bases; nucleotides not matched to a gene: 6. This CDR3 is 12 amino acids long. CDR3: CASSFGDRLDTF. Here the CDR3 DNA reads TGTGCCAGCAGCTTTGGGGACAGGCTTGACACCTTC.

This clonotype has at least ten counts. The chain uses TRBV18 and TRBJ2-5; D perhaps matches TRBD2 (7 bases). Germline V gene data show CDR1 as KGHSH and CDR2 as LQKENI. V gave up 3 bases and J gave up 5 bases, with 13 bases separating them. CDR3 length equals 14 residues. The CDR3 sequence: CASSPQQGGETQYF. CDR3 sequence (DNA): TGTGCCAGCTCACCGCAACAGGGAGGGGAGACCCAGTACTTC.

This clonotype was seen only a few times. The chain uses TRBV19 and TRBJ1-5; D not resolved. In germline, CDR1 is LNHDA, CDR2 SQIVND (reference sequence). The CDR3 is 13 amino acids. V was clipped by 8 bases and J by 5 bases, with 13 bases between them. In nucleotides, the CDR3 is TGTGCCAGTGGAACGCGACGGGATCAGCCCCAGCATTTT. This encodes CASGTRRDQPQHF. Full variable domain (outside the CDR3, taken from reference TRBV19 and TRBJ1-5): DGGITQSPKYLFRKEGQNVTLSCEQNLNHDAMYWYRQDPGQGLRLIYYSQIVNDFQKGDIAEGYSVSREKKESFPLTVTSAQKNPTAFYLCASGTRRDQPQHFGDGTRLSIL.

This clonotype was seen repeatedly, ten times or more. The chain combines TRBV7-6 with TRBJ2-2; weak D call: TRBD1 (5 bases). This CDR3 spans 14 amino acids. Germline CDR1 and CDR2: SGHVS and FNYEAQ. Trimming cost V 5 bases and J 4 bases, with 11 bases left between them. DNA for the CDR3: TGTGCCAGCAGCAGAGACAGTGCCACCGGGGAGCTGTTTTTT. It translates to CASSRDSATGELFF.

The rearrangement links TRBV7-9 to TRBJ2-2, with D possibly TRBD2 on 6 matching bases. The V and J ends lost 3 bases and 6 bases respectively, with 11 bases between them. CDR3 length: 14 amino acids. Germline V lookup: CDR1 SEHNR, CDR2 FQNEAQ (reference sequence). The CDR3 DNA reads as TGTGCCAGCAGCTTCTTGTCGGGGGCCGGGGAGCTGTTTTTT. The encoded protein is CASSFLSGAGELFF. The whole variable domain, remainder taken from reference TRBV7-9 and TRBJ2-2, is DTGVSQNPRHKITKRGQNVTFRCDPISEHNRLYWYRQTLGQGPEFLTYFQNEAQLEKSRLLSDRFSAERPKGSFSTLEIQRTEQGDSAMYLCASSFLSGAGELFFGEGSRLTVL.

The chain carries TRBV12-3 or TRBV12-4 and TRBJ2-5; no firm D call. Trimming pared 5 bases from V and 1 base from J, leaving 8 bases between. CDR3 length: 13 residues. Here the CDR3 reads CASSQTAQETQYF. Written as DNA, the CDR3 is TGTGCCAGCAGTCAAACGGCCCAAGAGACCCAGTACTTC.

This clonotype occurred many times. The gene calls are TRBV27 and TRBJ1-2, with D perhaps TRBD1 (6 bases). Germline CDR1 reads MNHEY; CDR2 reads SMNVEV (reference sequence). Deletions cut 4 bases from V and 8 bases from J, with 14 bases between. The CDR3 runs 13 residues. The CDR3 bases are TGTGCCAGCAGTTCGCAGGTCGGGGGCGGCTACACCTTC. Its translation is CASSSQVGGGYTF.

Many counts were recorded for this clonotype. CDR3 sequence: CASSALLGRSEQYF. CDR3 in DNA: TGTGCCAGCAGTGCCCTGTTAGGGAGGTCCGAGCAGTACTTC. The chain employs TRBV27 and TRBJ2-7; possibly TRBD2 for D (6 bases). This CDR3 is built from 14 residues. From germline, CDR1 is MNHEY and CDR2 SMNVEV (reference sequence). V was clipped by 5 bases and J by 6 bases, with 17 bases between them.

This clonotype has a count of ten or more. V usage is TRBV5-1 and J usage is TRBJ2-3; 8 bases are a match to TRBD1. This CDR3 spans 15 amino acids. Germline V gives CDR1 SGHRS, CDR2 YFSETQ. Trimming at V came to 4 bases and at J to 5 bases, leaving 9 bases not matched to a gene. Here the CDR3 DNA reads TGCGCCAGCAGCAGAAACAGGGGGGCCGGAGATACGCAGTATTTT. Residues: CASSRNRGAGDTQYF.

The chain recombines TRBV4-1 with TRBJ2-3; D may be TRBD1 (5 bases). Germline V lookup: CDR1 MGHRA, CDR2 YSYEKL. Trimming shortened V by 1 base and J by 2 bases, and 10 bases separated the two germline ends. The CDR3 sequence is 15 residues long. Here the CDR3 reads CASSQVQDNTDTQYF. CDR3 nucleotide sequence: TGCGCCAGCAGCCAAGTTCAGGACAACACAGATACGCAGTATTTT.

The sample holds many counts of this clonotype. CDR3 residues: CSVGRVPNTEAFF. The CDR3 coding sequence is TGCAGCGTTGGCAGGGTCCCGAACACTGAAGCTTTCTTT. The V gene is TRBV29-1, the J gene TRBJ1-1, with a possible D match to TRBD1 (5 bases). The CDR3 runs 13 residues. The germline V and J ends were trimmed by 4 bases and 1 base, with 10 bases remaining between them. CDR1 and CDR2 from the germline V gene are SQVTM and ANQGSEA.

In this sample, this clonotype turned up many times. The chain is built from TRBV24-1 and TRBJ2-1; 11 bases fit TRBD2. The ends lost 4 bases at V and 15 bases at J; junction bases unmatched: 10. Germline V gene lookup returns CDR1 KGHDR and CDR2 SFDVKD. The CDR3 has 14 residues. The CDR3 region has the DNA TGTGCCACCAGTGACGAGACTAGCGGGACCCCCCGGTTCTTC. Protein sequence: CATSDETSGTPRFF.

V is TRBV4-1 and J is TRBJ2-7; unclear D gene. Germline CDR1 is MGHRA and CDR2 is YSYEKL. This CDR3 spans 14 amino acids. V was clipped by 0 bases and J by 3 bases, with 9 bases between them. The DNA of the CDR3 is TGCGCCAGCAGCCAAGACATCCAGAGCTACGAGCAGTACTTC. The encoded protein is CASSQDIQSYEQYF.

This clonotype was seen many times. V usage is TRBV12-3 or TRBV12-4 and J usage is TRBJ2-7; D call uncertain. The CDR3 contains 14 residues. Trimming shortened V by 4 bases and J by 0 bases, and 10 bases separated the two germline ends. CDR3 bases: TGTGCCAGCAGTTATCCCCGGGTCTCCTACGAGCAGTACTTC. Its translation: CASSYPRVSYEQYF.